The 5 T cell receptor beta chains reported below all come from one sample, sequenced in a study of T cell clones after liver transplantation. Generated by immunoSEQ multiplex PCR, the TCRdb table keeps only in-frame clones and is missing some. The sample has 15,000 to 20,000 clones, 80% seen once; the top ten hold under 40%. The sequencing here drew on CD8+ T cells from blood, taken around 48 months after liver transplant. The receptors stem from a human patient who received a liver transplant. The graft donor may have given rise to some T cells.

The chain employs TRBV5-1 and TRBJ2-7; D uncertain. Germline V CDR1 and CDR2: SGHRS, YFSETQ. The CDR3 is 13 residues long. The V end was cut by 0 bases, the J end by 3 bases, with 7 bases between. DNA for the CDR3: TGCGCCAGCAGCTTGGCTCACGTCTACGAGCAGTACTTC. This encodes CASSLAHVYEQYF. The full variable domain, its missing parts supplied by reference TRBV5-1 and TRBJ2-7, is KAGVTQTPRYLIKTRGQQVTLSCSPISGHRSVSWYQQTPGQGLQFLFEYFSETQRNKGNFPGRFSGRQFSNSRSEMNVSTLELGDSALYLCASSLAHVYEQYFGPGTRLTVT.

The chain uses TRBV28 and TRBJ2-1; 11 bases line up with TRBD2. J lost 13 bases, V lost 4 bases, and 9 bases had no gene match. Germline CDR1 and CDR2: MDHEN and SYDVKM. This CDR3 has 14 amino acids. The CDR3 bases are TGTGCCAGCAGTTGGGCTAGCGGGAGGACTTTACAGTTCTTC. Its translation is CASSWASGRTLQFF.

A word on this clone: Other DNA sequences in the sample encode the same CDR3. The chain is built from TRBV5-4 and TRBJ1-6, with TRBD1 matching over 9 bases. Germline lookup yields CDR1 SGHNT and CDR2 YYREEE (reference sequence). Germline trimming cut 1 base from V and 7 bases from J; bases unmatched to any gene: 3. The CDR3 is made up of 15 amino acids. The CDR3 loop is CASSLNRGQNSPLHF. As DNA, the CDR3 is TGTGCCAGCAGCTTGAACAGGGGGCAGAATTCACCCCTCCACTTT.

In nucleotides, the CDR3 is TGTGCCACCAGCTTTCCAGGCCGGAGGGGAAACACCATATATTTT. Encoded protein: CATSFPGRRGNTIYF. This rearrangement joins TRBV15 to TRBJ1-3; D is unclear. The CDR3 has 15 residues. The V end lost 5 bases, the J end lost 4 bases, and 15 bases lay between the germline ends. Germline V gene lookup returns CDR1 LNHNV and CDR2 YYDKDF (reference sequence). Using reference TRBV15 and TRBJ1-3 for the parts outside the CDR3, the full variable domain is DAMVIQNPRYQVTQFGKPVTLSCSQTLNHNVMYWYQQKSSQAPKLLFHYYDKDFNNEADTPDNFQSRRPNTSFCFLDIRSPGLGDTAMYLCATSFPGRRGNTIYFGEGSWLTVV.

The CDR3 DNA follows: TGTGCCACCAGCCTGGGACAGGGAACCTATGGCTACACCTTC. Translated, it gives CATSLGQGTYGYTF. This chain links TRBV15 with TRBJ1-2, with 9 bases that match TRBD1. After removal of 5 bases from V and 4 bases from J, the junction contained 5 bases not matched to a gene. CDR1 and CDR2 from the germline V gene are LNHNV and YYDKDF (reference sequence). This CDR3 is built from 14 residues.